This section outlines one T cell receptor beta chain sequence together with its context. No antigen is known for it. The V gene's germline CDR1 is LNHDA and CDR2 SQIVND (reference sequence). The CDR3 covers 18 residues. The ends lost 5 bases at V and 1 base at J; junction bases unmatched: 13. This record comes from a study of cytomegalovirus exposure and HLA in healthy donors. Findings of the study overall: Most TCRs appeared rarely, but some public TCRs recurred in many donors.

PCR used 60 Vbeta primers and 13 Jbeta primers. The table came from immunoSEQ multiplex PCR; TCRdb's copy has only in-frame clones and leaves some out. The sample holds 90,000 to 150,000 clones; under 85% are singletons and the top ten take about 3.7%. This chain connects TRBV19 to TRBJ2-7, with 11 nucleotides matching TRBD1. The source material was PBMCs. The receptor's source is a human donor in good health. The CDR3 DNA follows: TGTGCCAGTAGTGCACGGACAGGGGGCGCGGCCGGGTCCTACGAGCAGTACTTC. Translated, it gives CASSARTGGAAGSYEQYF.